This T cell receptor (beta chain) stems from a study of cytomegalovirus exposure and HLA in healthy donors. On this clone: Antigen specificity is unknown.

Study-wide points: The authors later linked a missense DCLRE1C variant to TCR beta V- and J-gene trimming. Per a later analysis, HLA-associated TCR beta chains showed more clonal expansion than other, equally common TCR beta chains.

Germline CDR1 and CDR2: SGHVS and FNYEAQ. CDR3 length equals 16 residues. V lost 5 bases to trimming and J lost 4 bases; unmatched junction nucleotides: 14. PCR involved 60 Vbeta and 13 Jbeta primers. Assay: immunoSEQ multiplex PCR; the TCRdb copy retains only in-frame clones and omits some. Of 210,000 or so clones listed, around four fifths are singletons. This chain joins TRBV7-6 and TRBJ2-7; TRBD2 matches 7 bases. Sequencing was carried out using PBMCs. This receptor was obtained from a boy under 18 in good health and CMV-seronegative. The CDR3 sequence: CASSPLVASGLYEQYF. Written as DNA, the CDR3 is TGTGCCAGCAGCCCCCTAGTCGCTAGCGGCCTGTACGAGCAGTACTTC.